This T cell receptor beta chain originates from a study of shared clonotypes between healthy human individuals. The CDR3 spans 13 residues. Some clones are missing from TCRdb's copy, which holds only in-frame ones; the method was immunoSEQ multiplex PCR. The sample lists about 1.5 million clones; 95% to 99% were seen once. The specimen was naive CD4+ T cells sorted from blood. Stated subset: CD45RA+ positively selected. The rearrangement links TRBV21-1 to TRBJ1-2. TRBV21-1 is termed a pseudogene. The TCR sequence derives from a man aged 25-45 years in good health. This CDR3 reads CASSPDRDYGYTF. In nucleotides, the CDR3 is TGTGCCAGCAGCCCTGACCGAGACTATGGCTACACCTTC.